This T cell receptor (beta chain) was captured in a study of vaccination and CD4 T cells after COVID-19. Treatment of the sample: roughly 10-day PBMC culture with coronavirus spike peptide pools or control peptides (ViraFEST assay). CD4+ T cells that came from the unexposed donor were collected before the COVID-19 pandemic (2011-2018). Looked up from germline, CDR1 is LNHDA and CDR2 is SQIVND (reference sequence). CDR3 size: 17 residues. Between the trimmed V and J ends, which lost 9 bases and 5 bases, there was a span of 28 bases. Researchers used the Oncomine TCR Beta short-read assay to sequence DNA from cultured CD4+ T cells. From the PCR reads, TCRdb called clonotypes with MiXCR, one entry per CDR3 protein. The profile shows around 6,500 distinct CDR3 sequences, around 31% of them singletons. To note about this clonotype: Its antigen is currently unknown.

The clonotype originates from a human donor in good health. The sequenced sample was CD4+ T cells from blood, cultured in vitro. The chain employs TRBV19 and TRBJ1-1; maybe TRBD1 (5 bases). The CDR3 DNA follows: TGTGCCAGCCTCCACATCACCGTGGCAGGGAAAGGGACTGAAGCTTTCTTT. This gives the protein CASLHITVAGKGTEAFF.